The 20 T cell receptor beta chains below come from one sample, sequenced in a study of T-cell reconstitution after alpha-beta-depleted transplantation in children. Unique molecular identifiers were used to barcode this TCRbeta library. Each CDR3 protein gets one entry after TCRdb re-called the PCR reads with MiXCR. The sample holds 900,000 or so distinct CDR3 sequences; about 16% are singletons and the top ten take around 4.5%. The material sequenced was PBMCs, mostly from graft donor cells, taken 360 days after TCRalphabeta/CD19-depleted stem cell transplant. These receptors were taken from a male patient younger than 18 who had a stem cell transplant for acute lymphoblastic leukemia, so the T cells may come from the graft donor.

This clonotype was seen only a few times. The J gene is TRBJ2-7, the V gene TRBV12-3 or TRBV12-4, with a tentative D call TRBD1 (5 bases). The CDR3 consists of 14 residues. Trimming removed 0 bases from V and 5 bases from J, with 11 bases in between. The CDR3 DNA reads as TGTGCCAGCAGTTTAGCGCGCAGGGCCCACGAGCAGTACTTC. Protein: CASSLARRAHEQYF.

This clonotype has only a few counts. The chain has TRBV9 and TRBJ1-1; the D gene is possibly TRBD1 (6 bases). Trimming removed 4 bases from V and 3 bases from J, with 16 bases in between. This CDR3 has 15 residues. Germline V gene sequence: CDR1 SGDLS, CDR2 YYNGEE. The CDR3 protein is CASSPDQGSYTEAFF. CDR3 bases: TGTGCCAGCAGCCCCGACCAGGGGTCCTACACTGAAGCTTTCTTT.

This clonotype was observed a few times. The genes are TRBV20-1 and TRBJ2-3, with 8 bases fitting TRBD1. Germline loops: CDR1 DFQATT, CDR2 SNEGSKA (reference sequence). CDR3 length: 16 residues. J gave up 3 bases and V 4 bases, and 12 bases lay outside the gene matches. DNA of the CDR3: TGCAGTGCTACAGTCACACAGGGGGTCAGGACAGATACGCAGTATTTT. Translated: CSATVTQGVRTDTQYF.

The gene calls are TRBV3-1 and TRBJ2-5, with TRBD2 matching 9 bases. V dropped 11 bases and J dropped 6; count of bases not matched to a gene: 16. The CDR3 runs to 15 residues. Germline V lookup: CDR1 LGHDT, CDR2 YNNKEL (reference sequence). The CDR3 DNA sequence: TGTGCCTCCTGCCAAGAAGGACTAGCGCGTAAGACCCAGTACTTC. Amino acids: CASCQEGLARKTQYF.

The chain is built from TRBV12-3 or TRBV12-4 and TRBJ1-2; 9 positions match TRBD1. V shed 6 bases and J 4 bases; nucleotides not matched to a gene: 6. The CDR3 extends over 14 amino acids. The CDR3 sequence is CASSPRTGAYGYTF. CDR3 sequence (DNA): TGTGCCAGCAGCCCGAGGACAGGGGCCTATGGCTACACCTTC.

This clonotype was seen ten or more times. This chain's CDR3 is CASRHNTGELFF. As DNA, the CDR3 is TGCGCCAGCAGACATAACACCGGGGAGCTGTTTTTT. The chain recombines TRBV10-1 with TRBJ2-2; no reliable D call. The CDR3 runs to 12 residues. V gave up 6 bases and J gave up 2 bases, with 4 bases separating them. CDR1 is WNHNN, CDR2 SYGVQD, per germline (reference sequence).

This clonotype was counted many times. The chain has TRBV4-2 and TRBJ2-5; D gene ambiguous. V was clipped by 0 bases and J by 6 bases, with 8 bases between them. Germline CDR1 is LGHNA and CDR2 is YNFKEQ. This CDR3 has 13 residues. CDR3 sequence: CASSQDTPQTQYF. CDR3 nucleotide sequence: TGTGCCAGCAGCCAAGATACCCCGCAGACCCAGTACTTC.

In this sample, this clonotype turned up a few times. The CDR3 nucleotides are TGTGCCAGCAGCTTATATCCCCGGACTAGCGGGGTGTACAATGAGCAGTTCTTC. This sequence encodes CASSLYPRTSGVYNEQFF. The chain combines TRBV11-2 with TRBJ2-1, with 12 bases identical to TRBD2. Germline V CDR1 and CDR2: SGHAT, FQNNGV. V dropped 2 bases and J dropped 4; count of bases not matched to a gene: 9. CDR3 length: 18 residues.

This clonotype was recorded a few times. V is TRBV5-1 and J is TRBJ2-5, with 9 bases identical to TRBD2. The CDR3 spans 16 residues. CDR1 and CDR2 from the germline V gene are SGHRS and YFSETQ. The V and J ends lost 3 bases and 0 bases, in that order; junction bases with no gene match: 6. DNA of the CDR3: TGCGCCAGCAGCTCCCGACTAGCGGTAAACCAAGAGACCCAGTACTTC. Translated: CASSSRLAVNQETQYF.

This rearrangement joins TRBV5-1 to TRBJ1-1; tentative D call: TRBD1 (5 bases). Trimming took off 5 bases at V and 3 bases at J, with 17 bases between the two ends. In germline, CDR1 is SGHRS, CDR2 YFSETQ. This CDR3 contains 15 residues. The CDR3 sequence is CASSPGRVGDTEAFF. Here the CDR3 DNA reads TGCGCCAGCAGTCCGGGGCGGGTCGGGGACACTGAAGCTTTCTTT.

The chain joins TRBV5-5 to TRBJ1-2; 9 bases map to TRBD1. Per germline, CDR1 SGHKS and CDR2 YYEKEE (reference sequence). The CDR3 runs 17 residues. Trimming removed 5 bases from V and 3 bases from J; junction bases left unmatched: 14. The CDR3 spells CASRTPRDRADYYGYTF. The CDR3 nucleotides are TGTGCCAGCAGAACCCCCCGGGACAGGGCAGATTACTATGGCTACACCTTC.

This chain uses TRBV5-1 with TRBJ2-4; D ambiguous. Trimming stripped 0 bases from V and 5 bases from J, with 6 bases between. This CDR3 is 13 amino acids long. In germline, CDR1 is SGHRS, CDR2 YFSETQ. The CDR3 DNA follows: TGCGCCAGCAGCTTGGATAACGAAAACATTCAGTACTTC. Translating it yields CASSLDNENIQYF.

V and J are TRBV7-9 and TRBJ2-1; D might be TRBD1 or TRBD2, each matching 5 bases. V was pared by 2 bases and J by 8 bases, with 13 bases between. The CDR3 consists of 14 residues. CDR1 is SEHNR and CDR2 is FQNEAQ in the germline V gene (reference sequence). This CDR3 is CASSLSMGPDEQFF. Here the CDR3 DNA reads TGTGCCAGCAGCTTAAGCATGGGACCGGATGAGCAGTTCTTC.

The chain couples TRBV9 to TRBJ2-2, with 15 positions matching TRBD2. The germline gives CDR1 SGDLS, CDR2 YYNGEE. The CDR3 is 18 residues long. J gave up 4 bases and V 4 bases, and 8 bases lay outside the gene matches. CDR3 in amino acids: CASSSGLAGGIGTGELFF. The DNA for the CDR3 is TGTGCCAGCAGCTCGGGACTAGCGGGAGGAATTGGCACCGGGGAGCTGTTTTTT.

CDR3 amino acids: CASSGLFSTDTQYF. The CDR3 DNA reads TGCGCCAGCAGCGGACTCTTTAGCACAGATACGCAGTATTTT. The chain carries TRBV5-1 and TRBJ2-3, with D possibly TRBD2 on 5 matching bases. Germline V gene data show CDR1 as SGHRS and CDR2 as YFSETQ. The CDR3 is 14 amino acids. Between the trimmed V and J ends, which lost 4 bases and 0 bases, there was a span of 9 bases.

This clonotype was counted many times. The rearrangement joins TRBV29-1 to TRBJ2-7, with 8 bases lining up with TRBD2. This CDR3 is 15 amino acids long. V dropped 8 bases and J dropped 0; count of bases not matched to a gene: 12. Germline V gene lookup returns CDR1 SQVTM and CDR2 ANQGSEA. The CDR3 spells CSTADMSGGSYEQYF. DNA of the CDR3: TGCAGCACCGCGGATATGAGCGGGGGCTCCTACGAGCAGTACTTC.

The chain carries TRBV24-1 and TRBJ2-1; 8 bases map to TRBD2. The CDR3 length is 16 residues. Trimming took 2 bases from V and 3 from J; bases not matched to a gene: 5. CDR1 and CDR2 from the germline V gene are KGHDR and SFDVKD. The CDR3 DNA is TGTGCCACCAGTGATTCCGAGCGGGAGTTCTACAATGAGCAGTTCTTC. Its translation is CATSDSEREFYNEQFF.

CDR3 sequence: CSVAGSGTVNQPQHF. CDR3 DNA sequence: TGCAGCGTTGCAGGTTCCGGGACCGTCAATCAGCCCCAGCATTTT. V gene TRBV29-1 combines with J gene TRBJ1-5; D possibly corresponds to TRBD1 (5 bases). Germline CDR1 is SQVTM and CDR2 is ANQGSEA. Trimming cost V 4 bases and J 3 bases, with 16 bases left between them. The CDR3 has 15 amino acids.

The V gene is TRBV3-1, the J gene TRBJ2-1, with 7 bases identical to TRBD2. The CDR3 totals 17 residues. CDR1 is LGHDT and CDR2 is YNNKEL in the germline V gene (reference sequence). Losses at the gene ends were 0 bases for V and 2 bases for J; bases not matched to a gene: 7. CDR3 bases: TGTGCCAGCAGCCAAGATCAAGGGAGGGGCGCCTACAATGAGCAGTTCTTC. Amino acids: CASSQDQGRGAYNEQFF.

Only a few counts were recorded for this clonotype. The CDR3 loop is CASSWAGKKGEQYF. The CDR3 DNA sequence: TGTGCCAGCAGCTGGGCAGGGAAGAAGGGCGAGCAGTACTTC. This rearrangement joins TRBV7-8 to TRBJ2-7, with D possibly being TRBD1 (5 bases). The CDR3 is 14 amino acids. Germline CDR1 is SGHVS and CDR2 is FQNEAQ. With 4 bases removed from V and 6 bases from J, the gap between germline ends came to 16 bases. Full variable domain (rest looked up from reference TRBV7-8 and TRBJ2-7): GAGVSQSPRYKVAKRGQDVALRCDPISGHVSLFWYQQALGQGPEFLTYFQNEAQLDKSGLPSDRFFAERPEGSVSTLKIQRTQQEDSAVYLCASSWAGKKGEQYFGPGTRLTVT.